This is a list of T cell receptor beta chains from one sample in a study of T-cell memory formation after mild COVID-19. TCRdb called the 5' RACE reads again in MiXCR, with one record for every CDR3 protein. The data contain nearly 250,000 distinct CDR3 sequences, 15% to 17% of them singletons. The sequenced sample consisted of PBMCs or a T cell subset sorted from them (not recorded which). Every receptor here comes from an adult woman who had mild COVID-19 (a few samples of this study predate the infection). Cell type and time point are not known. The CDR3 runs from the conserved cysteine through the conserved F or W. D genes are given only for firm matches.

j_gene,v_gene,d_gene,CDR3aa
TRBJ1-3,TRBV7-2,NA,CASSPQRPGHTGNTIYF
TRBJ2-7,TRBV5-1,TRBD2,CASSLHGLAGSYEQYF
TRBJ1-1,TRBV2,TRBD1,CASSPRGQMNTEAFF
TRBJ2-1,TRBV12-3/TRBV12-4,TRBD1,CASSRGGILNNEQFF
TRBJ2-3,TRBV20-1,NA,CSASIPSASFLQYF
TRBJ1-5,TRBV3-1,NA,CASSQGLPSNQPQHF
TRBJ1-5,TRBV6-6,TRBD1,CASSYTGQNQPQHF
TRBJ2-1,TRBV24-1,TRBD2,CATSDPTRLAGGINEQFF
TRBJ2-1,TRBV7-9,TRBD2,CASSLGLAWNEQFF
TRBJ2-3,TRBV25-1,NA,CASTTSSDRTDTQYF
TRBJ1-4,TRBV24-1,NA,CATSDSSNEKLFF
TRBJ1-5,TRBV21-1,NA,CASSKADQPQHF
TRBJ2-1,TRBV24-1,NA,CATSRGQGLNEQFF
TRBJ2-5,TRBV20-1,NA,CSARIAGTAKETQYF
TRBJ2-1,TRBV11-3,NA,CASSRVIVGVEQFF
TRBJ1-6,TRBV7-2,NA,CASSLDGTGTNSPLHF
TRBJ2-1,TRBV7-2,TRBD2,CASGSQGGSGRLIGNEQFF
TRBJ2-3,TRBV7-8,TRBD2,CASSRAGGRADTQYF
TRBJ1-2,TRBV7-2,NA,CASSFEAGQRAGYTF
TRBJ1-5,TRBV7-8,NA,CASSLIYSGVYQPQHF
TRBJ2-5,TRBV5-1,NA,CASSLVGSAVQETQYF
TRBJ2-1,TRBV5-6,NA,CASSLPGALDEQFF
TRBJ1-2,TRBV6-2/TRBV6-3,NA,CASSYVRQGSYGYTF
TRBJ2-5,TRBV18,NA,CASSGEGETQYF